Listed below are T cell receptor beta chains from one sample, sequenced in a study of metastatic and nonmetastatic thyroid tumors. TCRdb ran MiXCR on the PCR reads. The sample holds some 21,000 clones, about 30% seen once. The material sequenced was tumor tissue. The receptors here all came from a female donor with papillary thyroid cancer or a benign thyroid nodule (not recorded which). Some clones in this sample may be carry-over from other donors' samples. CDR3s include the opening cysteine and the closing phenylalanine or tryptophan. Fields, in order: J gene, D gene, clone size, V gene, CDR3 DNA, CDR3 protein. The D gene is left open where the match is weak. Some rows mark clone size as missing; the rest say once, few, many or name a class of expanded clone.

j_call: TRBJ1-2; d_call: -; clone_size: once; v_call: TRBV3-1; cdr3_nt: TGCGCCAGCAGCCATAGTGCTATAGGGTACAACTATGGCTACACCTTC; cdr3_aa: CASSHSAIGYNYGYTF
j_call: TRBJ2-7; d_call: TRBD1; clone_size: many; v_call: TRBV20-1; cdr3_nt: TGCAGTGCTACGGGACAGCCGCTCTACGAGCAGTACTTC; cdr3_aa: CSATGQPLYEQYF
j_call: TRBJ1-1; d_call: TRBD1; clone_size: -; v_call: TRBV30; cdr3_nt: TGTGCCTGGAAACCAGGGGGGAACACTGAAGCTTTCTTT; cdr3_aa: CAWKPGGNTEAFF
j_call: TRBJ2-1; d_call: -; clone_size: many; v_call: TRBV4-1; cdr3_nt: TGCGCCAGCAGACCTCGGGCTGGCCTAGAAGGGCAAAATGAGCAGTTCTTC; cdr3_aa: CASRPRAGLEGQNEQFF
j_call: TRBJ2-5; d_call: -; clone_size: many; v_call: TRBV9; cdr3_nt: TGTGCCAGCAGCCCTCGGGGCCAGGGGGAGACCCAGTACTTC; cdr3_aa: CASSPRGQGETQYF
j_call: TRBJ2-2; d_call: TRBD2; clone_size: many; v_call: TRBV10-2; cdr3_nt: TGCGCCAGCTTCCAGTCGGGCGGGGGGAACACCGGGGAGCTGTTTTTT; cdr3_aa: CASFQSGGGNTGELFF
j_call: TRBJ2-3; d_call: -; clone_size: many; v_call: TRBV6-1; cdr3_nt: TGTGCCAGCTATAGACAGGGCACAGATACGCAGTATTTT; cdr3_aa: CASYRQGTDTQYF
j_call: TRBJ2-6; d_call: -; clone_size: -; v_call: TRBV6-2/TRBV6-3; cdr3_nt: TGTGCCAGCAGTCTTTTTACAGGTGGCGCCTGGTACTCTGGGGCTAACGTCCTGACTTTC; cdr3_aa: CASSLFTGGAWYSGANVLTF
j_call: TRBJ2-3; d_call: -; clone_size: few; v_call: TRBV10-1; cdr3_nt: TGCGCCAGCAGTGCCCAGCGGGCGGGCACAGATACGCAGTATTTT; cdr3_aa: CASSAQRAGTDTQYF
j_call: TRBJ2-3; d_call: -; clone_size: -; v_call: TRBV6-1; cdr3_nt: TGTGCCAGCACTGATGGGGCAGCGGGCACAGATACGCAGTATTTT; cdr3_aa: CASTDGAAGTDTQYF
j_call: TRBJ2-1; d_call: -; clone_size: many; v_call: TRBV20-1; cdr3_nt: TGCAGTGCTAGAAACGACGGGGGAAGGTCCTACAATGAGCAGTTCTTC; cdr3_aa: CSARNDGGRSYNEQFF
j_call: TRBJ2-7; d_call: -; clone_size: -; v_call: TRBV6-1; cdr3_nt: TGTGCCAGCAGATCCACAGACGGGCGCGGTATCTACGAGCAGTACTTC; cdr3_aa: CASRSTDGRGIYEQYF
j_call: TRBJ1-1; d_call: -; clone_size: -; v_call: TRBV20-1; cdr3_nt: TGCGGTGCTAGACGGGGGGCCGTCACTGAAGCTTTCTTT; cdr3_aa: CGARRGAVTEAFF
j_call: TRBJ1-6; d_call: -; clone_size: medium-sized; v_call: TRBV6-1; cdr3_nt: TGTGCCAGCAGCAACTATAATTCACCCCTCCACTTT; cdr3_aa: CASSNYNSPLHF
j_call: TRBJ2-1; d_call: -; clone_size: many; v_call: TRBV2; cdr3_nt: TGTGCCAGCACTCTGGAATACAATGAGCAGTTCTTC; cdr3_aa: CASTLEYNEQFF
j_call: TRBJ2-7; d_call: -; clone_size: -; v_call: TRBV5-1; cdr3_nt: TGCGCCAGCAGCTTGGATTCCCGTACTTATTCCTACGAGCAGTACTTC; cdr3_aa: CASSLDSRTYSYEQYF
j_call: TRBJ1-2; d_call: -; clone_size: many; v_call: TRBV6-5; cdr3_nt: TGTGCCAGCAGTTACTGGGCAGGGAAGGGTGACTATGGCTACACCTTC; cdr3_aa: CASSYWAGKGDYGYTF
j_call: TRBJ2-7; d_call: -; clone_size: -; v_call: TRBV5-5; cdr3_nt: TGTGCCATCAGCTCCCTTTTAGGTCGAGCCCACGAGCAGTACTTC; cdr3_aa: CAISSLLGRAHEQYF
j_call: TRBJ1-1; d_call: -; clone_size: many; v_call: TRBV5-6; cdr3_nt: TGTGCCACCCTGTCCGGGGGGTTGAGCATGAACACTGAAGCTTTCTTT; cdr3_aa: CATLSGGLSMNTEAFF
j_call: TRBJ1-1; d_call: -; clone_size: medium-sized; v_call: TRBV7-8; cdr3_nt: TGTGCCAGCAGCCCCCACCGACCGGACGAAGCTTTCTTT; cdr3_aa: CASSPHRPDEAFF
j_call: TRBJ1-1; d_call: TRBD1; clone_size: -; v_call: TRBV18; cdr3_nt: TGTGCCAGCTCACAGGGTACAGGGGGAGAAGCTTTCTTT; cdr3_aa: CASSQGTGGEAFF
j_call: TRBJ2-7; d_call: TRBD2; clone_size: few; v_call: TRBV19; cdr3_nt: TGTGCCAGTAGTATCTCAGCGGGAGGTTCCGAGCAGTACTTC; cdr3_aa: CASSISAGGSEQYF